This T cell receptor beta chain was sequenced during a study of long-term antiretroviral therapy in people with HIV. Study observations and caveats: Repertoires from HIV showed CDR3 length ranges narrower than those of controls.

A remark on this clone: No antigen is known for it.

The assay, immunoSEQ v3.0, was run at survey level. Sequencing targeted roughly 35,000-50,000 T-cell genomes per sample. The table came from immunoSEQ multiplex PCR; TCRdb's copy has only in-frame clones and leaves some out. There are approximately 27,000 clones in the sample; roughly nine tenths occur only once, and approximately 4.2% lies in the top ten. The CDR3 contains 16 residues. Germline lookup yields CDR1 MNHNY and CDR2 SVGAGI (reference sequence). Deletions cut 2 bases from V and 2 bases from J, with 13 bases between. The clonotype originates from a man aged 18 to 30 with HIV. V is TRBV6-6 and J is TRBJ2-1; D perhaps matches TRBD2 (5 bases). This sample comprised unsorted PBMCs, obtained 3.1 years after starting antiretroviral therapy. CDR3: CASSYRDYNTYNEQFF. CDR3 DNA: TGTGCCAGCAGTTACCGAGACTACAACACCTACAATGAGCAGTTCTTC.